This T cell receptor (beta chain) originates from a study of T cell changes during pregnancy in multiple sclerosis. Sequencing was performed with immunoSEQ multiplex PCR; in TCRdb, only in-frame clones are kept and a portion is missing. Here the sample spans about 65,000 clones, 85% to 95% being singletons. In germline, CDR1 is MNHEY, CDR2 SMNVEV (reference sequence). This CDR3 is built from 13 residues. V lost 4 bases and J lost 6, with 12 bases in between. J is TRBJ1-2 and V is TRBV27; D possibly corresponds to TRBD1 (5 bases). This sample comprised CD8+ T cells from peripheral blood mononuclear cells, obtained in the third trimester of pregnancy. The receptor comes from a female donor in good health, enrolled as a control in a pregnancy study. The CDR3 nucleotides read TGTGCCAGCAGTTACAACTCGGGGGATGGCTACACCTTC. Its protein product is CASSYNSGDGYTF.